One sample yielded the 15 T cell receptor beta chains listed below, sequenced in a study of blood T cell repertoires in COVID-19. The protocol was immunoSEQ multiplex PCR, while the TCRdb copy is restricted to in-frame clones and leaves out a portion. The table lists about 400,000 clones, roughly 91% of them singletons. Source material: PBMCs or T cells enriched from blood (not recorded which). These receptors were taken from a woman aged 25 to 39 who had recovered from COVID-19.

The chain combines TRBV27 with TRBJ1-5; perhaps TRBD1 as D (5 bases). The CDR3 length is 14 residues. CDR1 MNHEY and CDR2 SMNVEV come from the germline V gene (reference sequence). The germline V and J ends were trimmed by 4 bases and 1 base, with 8 bases remaining between them. The CDR3 sequence: CASSSDNSNQPQHF. In DNA form, the CDR3 reads TGTGCCAGCAGTTCGGACAACAGCAATCAGCCCCAGCATTTT.

V is TRBV20-1 and J is TRBJ1-4; unclear D gene. Trimming removed 0 bases from V and 12 bases from J, with 8 bases in between. This CDR3 is 11 amino acids long. CDR1 and CDR2 (germline): DFQATT, SNEGSKA (reference sequence). The CDR3 nucleotides are TGCAGTGCTAGAGAGTCGGTCCAACTGTTTTTT. Its translation is CSARESVQLFF.

This chain joins TRBV19 and TRBJ1-5; a weak D match, TRBD1 (6 bases). The CDR3 spans 14 residues. Germline CDR1 and CDR2: LNHDA and SQIVND (reference sequence). The V end was cut by 5 bases, the J end by 6 bases, with 14 bases between. CDR3 DNA sequence: TGTGCCAGTAGTGGGGCAGGGGATGTTCAGCCCCAGCATTTT. Its translation: CASSGAGDVQPQHF.

V is TRBV7-2 and J is TRBJ1-6; 12 nucleotides align to TRBD1. CDR1 and CDR2 from the germline V gene are SGHTA and FQGNSA. With V trimmed by 5 bases and J by 6 bases, 5 bases remained unmatched. The CDR3 has 16 amino acids. CDR3 region: CASSPRDRGPNSPLHF. CDR3 in DNA: TGTGCCAGCAGCCCCCGGGACAGGGGGCCTAATTCACCCCTCCACTTT.

The V gene is TRBV28, the J gene TRBJ2-1; 8 bases line up with TRBD1. The CDR3 runs to 13 residues. The germline V gene encodes CDR1 MDHEN and CDR2 SYDVKM. With V trimmed by 6 bases and J by 10 bases, 8 bases remained unmatched. CDR3 DNA sequence: TGTGCCAGCAGCCCCAGGGGGCAAAGGGAGCAGTTCTTC. Translated, it gives CASSPRGQREQFF. The whole variable domain, filled in from reference TRBV28 and TRBJ2-1, reads DVKVTQSSRYLVKRTGEKVFLECVQDMDHENMFWYRQDPGLGLRLIYFSYDVKMKEKGDIPEGYSVSREKKERFSLILESASTNQTSMYLCASSPRGQREQFFGPGTRLTVL.

The chain joins TRBV27 to TRBJ1-6; the match to TRBD1 covers 7 bases. The CDR3 extends over 15 amino acids. CDR1 is MNHEY and CDR2 is SMNVEV in the germline V gene (reference sequence). After removal of 5 bases from V and 2 bases from J, the junction contained 3 bases not matched to a gene. For the CDR3, the DNA is TGTGCCAGCAGTCTTCAGGGGGCCTATAATTCACCCCTCCACTTT. Protein: CASSLQGAYNSPLHF.

J is TRBJ1-2 and V is TRBV27; TRBD1 is a possible D gene (5 bases). V was clipped by 4 bases and J by 3 bases, with 18 bases between them. The CDR3 loop spans 16 amino acids. The germline CDR1 and CDR2 sequences are MNHEY and SMNVEV (reference sequence). The CDR3: CASSSAGVGRDYGYTF. The CDR3 region has the DNA TGTGCCAGCAGTTCCGCGGGGGTGGGGCGAGACTATGGCTACACCTTC.

The J gene is TRBJ2-2, the V gene TRBV7-3; D gene uncertain. The germline V gene encodes CDR1 SGHTA and CDR2 FQGTGA. The CDR3 runs 13 residues. Deletions cut 3 bases from V and 6 bases from J, with 8 bases between. This chain's CDR3 is CASSFVAAGELFF. DNA of the CDR3: TGTGCCAGCAGCTTTGTGGCCGCCGGGGAGCTGTTTTTT.

This clone was seen only a few times. The rearrangement uses TRBV5-4 and TRBJ1-2; 8 bases line up with TRBD1. The CDR3 length is 13 residues. CDR1 SGHNT and CDR2 YYREEE come from the germline V gene (reference sequence). Unmatched junction bases numbered 7, after V lost 4 bases and J lost 8 bases. The DNA of the CDR3 is TGTGCCAGCAGCAAACAGGGGGTCCTAGGCTACACCTTC. This gives the protein CASSKQGVLGYTF.

This clone was observed a single time. The chain couples TRBV7-2 to TRBJ2-7; D not certain. Germline V gives CDR1 SGHTA, CDR2 FQGNSA. This CDR3 contains 14 residues. The germline V and J ends were trimmed by 8 bases and 6 bases, with 20 bases remaining between them. CDR3 protein: CASAVLASIREQYF. The CDR3 DNA follows: TGTGCCAGCGCCGTGCTTGCTAGTATCCGCGAGCAGTACTTC.

This sequence joins TRBV11-3 and TRBJ2-7; 7 bases are shared with TRBD1. The CDR3 is 20 amino acids. V gave up 0 bases and J gave up 3 bases; unmatched junction bases: 20. Germline CDR1 is SGHNT and CDR2 is YENEEA. CDR3 coding DNA: TGTGCCAGCAGCTTAGATTTTAAGAAAACAGGGGCTAATTTCGTCTACGAGCAGTACTTC. Encoded protein: CASSLDFKKTGANFVYEQYF.

The DNA of the CDR3 is TGTGCCAGCAGTGAACGGACAGGGCGTAATGAGCAGTTCTTC. It is translated as CASSERTGRNEQFF. J is TRBJ2-1 and V is TRBV2; 8 bases map to TRBD1. The V gene's germline CDR1 is SNHLY and CDR2 FYNNEI. The CDR3 runs 14 residues. J was trimmed by 7 bases and V by 2 bases; bases with no gene match: 4.

The rearrangement links TRBV4-1 to TRBJ1-5, with D tentatively TRBD1 (6 bases). The germline V gene encodes CDR1 MGHRA and CDR2 YSYEKL. Trimming removed 0 bases from V and 3 bases from J, with 9 bases in between. The CDR3 has 15 residues. The CDR3: CASSQDRDTNQPQHF. CDR3 DNA: TGCGCCAGCAGCCAAGATAGGGACACCAATCAGCCCCAGCATTTT.

The V and J genes are TRBV27 and TRBJ1-2, with TRBD1 matching 8 bases. The V and J ends lost 5 bases and 4 bases, in that order; junction bases with no gene match: 9. The germline CDR1 and CDR2 sequences are MNHEY and SMNVEV (reference sequence). The CDR3 has 15 residues. CDR3 in DNA: TGTGCCAGCAGTACGAGACAGGGGTGGGGCTATGGCTACACCTTC. Protein: CASSTRQGWGYGYTF.

The chain links TRBV5-1 to TRBJ1-6, with 9 bases that match TRBD1. In germline, CDR1 is SGHRS, CDR2 YFSETQ. The CDR3 totals 14 residues. The V segment lost 4 bases and the J segment 7 bases; nucleotides outside the gene matches: 3. The CDR3 loop reads CASSPGQGNSPLHF. CDR3 bases: TGCGCCAGCAGCCCTGGACAGGGGAATTCACCCCTCCACTTT.